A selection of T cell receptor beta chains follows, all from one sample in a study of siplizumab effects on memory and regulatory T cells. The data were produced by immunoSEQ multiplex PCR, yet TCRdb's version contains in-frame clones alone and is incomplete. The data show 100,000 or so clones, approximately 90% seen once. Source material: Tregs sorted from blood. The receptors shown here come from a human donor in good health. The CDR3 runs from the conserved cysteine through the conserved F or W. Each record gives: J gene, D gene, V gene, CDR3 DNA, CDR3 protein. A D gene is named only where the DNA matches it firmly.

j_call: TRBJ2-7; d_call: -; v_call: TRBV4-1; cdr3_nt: TGCGCCAGCAGCCCTGACTCCCACGAGCAGTACTTC; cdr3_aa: CASSPDSHEQYF
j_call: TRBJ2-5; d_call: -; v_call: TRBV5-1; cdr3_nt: TGCGCCACCTCCAGCGGAGGGGTCCAAGAGACCCAGTACTTC; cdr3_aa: CATSSGGVQETQYF
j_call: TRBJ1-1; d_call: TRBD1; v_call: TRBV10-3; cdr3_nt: TGTGCCATCACCCGGGACAGGGGCACTGAAGCTTTCTTT; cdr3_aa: CAITRDRGTEAFF
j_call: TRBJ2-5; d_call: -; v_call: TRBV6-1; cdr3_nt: TGTGCCAGCAGTGAAGTCTCGCAAGAGACCCAGTACTTC; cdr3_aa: CASSEVSQETQYF
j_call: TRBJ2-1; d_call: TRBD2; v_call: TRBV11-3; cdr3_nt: TGTGCCAGCAGCCCCCGGACTAGCGGAAAAGACAATGAGCAGTTCTTC; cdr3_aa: CASSPRTSGKDNEQFF
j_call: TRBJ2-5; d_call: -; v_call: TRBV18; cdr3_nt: TGTGCCAGCTCACCACTCACCCAAGAGACCCAGTACTTC; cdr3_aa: CASSPLTQETQYF
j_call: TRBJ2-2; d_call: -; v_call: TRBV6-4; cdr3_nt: TGTGCCAGCAGAAGGGACTCAACGAACACCGGGGAGCTGTTTTTT; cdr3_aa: CASRRDSTNTGELFF
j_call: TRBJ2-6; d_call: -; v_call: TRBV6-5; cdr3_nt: TGTGCCAGCAGGGCGAGGTCTGGGGCCAACGTCCTGACTTTC; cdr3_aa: CASRARSGANVLTF
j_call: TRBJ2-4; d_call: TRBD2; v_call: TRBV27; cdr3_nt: TGTGCCAGCAGTTTAAGGCTAGCGGTAGCCAAAAACATTCAGTACTTC; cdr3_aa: CASSLRLAVAKNIQYF
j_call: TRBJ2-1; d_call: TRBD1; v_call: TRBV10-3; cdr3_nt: TGTGCCATCAGTGAGTCAGAGGGGGCACGATACAATGAGCAGTTCTTC; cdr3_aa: CAISESEGARYNEQFF
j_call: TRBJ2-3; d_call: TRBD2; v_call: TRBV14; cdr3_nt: TGTGCCAGCAGCCAAGTGATTTACGCGCGGGAGGCAGATACGCAGTATTTT; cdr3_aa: CASSQVIYAREADTQYF
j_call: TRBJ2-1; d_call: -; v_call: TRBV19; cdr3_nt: TGTGCCAGTAGTTCGCGGCCGGACAGAAAATACAATGAGCAGTTCTTC; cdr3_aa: CASSSRPDRKYNEQFF
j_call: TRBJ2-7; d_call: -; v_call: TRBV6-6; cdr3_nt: TGTGCCAGCAGTAGGACTCTACCAACATACGTGTCCGAGCAGTACTTC; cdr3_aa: CASSRTLPTYVSEQYF
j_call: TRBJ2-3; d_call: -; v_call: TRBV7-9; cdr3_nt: TGTGCCAGCAGCCCCGAGTCGACGCAGTATTTT; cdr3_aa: CASSPESTQYF
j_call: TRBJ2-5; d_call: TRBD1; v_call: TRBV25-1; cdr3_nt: TGTGCCAGCAGCAGGTTGGGGACAGGGGTCGGGGAGACCCAGTACTTC; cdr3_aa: CASSRLGTGVGETQYF
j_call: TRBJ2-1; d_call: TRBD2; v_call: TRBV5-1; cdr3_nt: TGCGCCAGCAGCCTCGGACTAGCGGGAGTGAATGAGCAGTTCTTC; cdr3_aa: CASSLGLAGVNEQFF